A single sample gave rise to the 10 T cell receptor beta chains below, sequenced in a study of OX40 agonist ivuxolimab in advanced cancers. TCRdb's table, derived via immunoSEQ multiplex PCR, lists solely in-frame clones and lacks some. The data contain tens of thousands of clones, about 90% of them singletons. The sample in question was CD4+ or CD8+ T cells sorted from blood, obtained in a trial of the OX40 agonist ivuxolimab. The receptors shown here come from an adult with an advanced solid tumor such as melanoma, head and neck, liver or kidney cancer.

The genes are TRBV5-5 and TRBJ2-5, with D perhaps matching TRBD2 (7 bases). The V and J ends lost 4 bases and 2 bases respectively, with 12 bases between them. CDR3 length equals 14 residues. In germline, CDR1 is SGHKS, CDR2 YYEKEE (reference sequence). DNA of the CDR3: TGTGCCAGCAGCAGCGGGACATCTCAAGAGACCCAGTACTTC. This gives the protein CASSSGTSQETQYF.

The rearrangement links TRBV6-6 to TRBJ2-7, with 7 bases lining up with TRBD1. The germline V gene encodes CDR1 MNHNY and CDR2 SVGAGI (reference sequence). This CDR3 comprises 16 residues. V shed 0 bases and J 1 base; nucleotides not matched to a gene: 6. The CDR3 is CASSYSDRDSSYEQYF. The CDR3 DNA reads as TGTGCCAGCAGTTACTCGGACCGGGACAGTTCCTACGAGCAGTACTTC.

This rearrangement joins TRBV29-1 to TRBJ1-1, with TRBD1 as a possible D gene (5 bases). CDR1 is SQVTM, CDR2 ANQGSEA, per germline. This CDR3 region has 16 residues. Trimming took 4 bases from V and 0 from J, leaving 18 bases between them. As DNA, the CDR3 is TGCAGCGTTGCGGGAGACAGCCTCCTCATGAACACTGAAGCTTTCTTT. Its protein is CSVAGDSLLMNTEAFF.

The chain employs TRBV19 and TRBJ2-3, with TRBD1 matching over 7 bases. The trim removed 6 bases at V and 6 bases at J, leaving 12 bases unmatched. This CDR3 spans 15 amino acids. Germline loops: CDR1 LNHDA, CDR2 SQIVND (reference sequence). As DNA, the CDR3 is TGTGCCAGTAGAACGACAGGGTCCACGGGGGATACGCAGTATTTT. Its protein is CASRTTGSTGDTQYF.

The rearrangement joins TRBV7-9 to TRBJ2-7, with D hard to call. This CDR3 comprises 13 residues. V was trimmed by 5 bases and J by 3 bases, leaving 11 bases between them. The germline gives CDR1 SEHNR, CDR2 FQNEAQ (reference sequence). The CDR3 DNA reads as TGTGCCAGCAGCCCCCATGACGGCTACGAGCAGTACTTC. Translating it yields CASSPHDGYEQYF.

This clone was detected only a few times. Here the CDR3 reads CASSPGTFTGELFF. CDR3 bases: TGTGCCAGCAGCCCAGGGACTTTTACCGGGGAGCTGTTTTTT. The chain couples TRBV11-2 to TRBJ2-2; D is possibly TRBD2 (6 bases). Trimming left V 5 bases short and J 5 bases short, with 12 bases between. The CDR3 runs to 14 residues. The germline V gene has CDR1 SGHAT and CDR2 FQNNGV.

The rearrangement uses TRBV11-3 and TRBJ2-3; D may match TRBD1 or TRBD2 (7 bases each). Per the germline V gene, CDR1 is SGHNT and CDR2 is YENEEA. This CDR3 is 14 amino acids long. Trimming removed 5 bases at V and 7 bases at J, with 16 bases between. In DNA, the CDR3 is TGTGCCAGCAGCCAGGGGGGGGTCTCTCATACGCAGTATTTT. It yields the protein CASSQGGVSHTQYF.

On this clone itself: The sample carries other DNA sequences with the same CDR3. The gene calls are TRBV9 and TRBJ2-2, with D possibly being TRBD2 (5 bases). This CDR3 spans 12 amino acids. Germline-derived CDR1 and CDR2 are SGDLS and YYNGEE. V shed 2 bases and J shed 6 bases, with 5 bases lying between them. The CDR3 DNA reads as TGTGCCAGCAGCGTTAGCGCCGGGGAGCTGTTTTTT. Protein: CASSVSAGELFF.

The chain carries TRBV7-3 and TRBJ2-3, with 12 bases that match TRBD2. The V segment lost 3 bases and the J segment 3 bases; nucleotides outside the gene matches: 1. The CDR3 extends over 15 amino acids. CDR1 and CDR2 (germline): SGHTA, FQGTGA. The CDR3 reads CASSFLAGGTDTQYF. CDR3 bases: TGTGCCAGCAGCTTCCTAGCGGGAGGGACAGATACGCAGTATTTT.

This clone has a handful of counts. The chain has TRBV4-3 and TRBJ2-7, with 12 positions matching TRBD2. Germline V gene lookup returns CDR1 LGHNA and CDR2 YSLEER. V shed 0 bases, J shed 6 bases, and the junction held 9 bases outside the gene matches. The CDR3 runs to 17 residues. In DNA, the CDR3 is TGCGCCAGCAGCCAAGATCCCACTAGCGGGAGGTTGGGCGAGCAGTACTTC. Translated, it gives CASSQDPTSGRLGEQYF.